Shown below are 20 T cell receptor beta chains from a single sample sequenced in a study of T cell repertoires in cytomegalovirus infection. Each CDR3 protein gets one entry after TCRdb re-called the reads with MiXCR. The repertoire includes hundreds of thousands of distinct CDR3 sequences, approximately 32% of them detected once, and around 11% sits in the top ten. Antigen specificity for these receptors is unknown. Here the sequenced sample was cultured CD8+ T cells from PBMCs, taken from culture after CMV antigen stimulation. The origin of the receptors is a human donor in good health (CMV status not recorded). Some clones in this sample may be carry-over from other donors' samples.

This clonotype has a handful of counts. J is TRBJ2-1 and V is TRBV6-6, with 15 bases lining up with TRBD2. The CDR3 consists of 19 residues. The trim removed 7 bases at V and 2 bases at J, leaving 12 bases unmatched. The V gene's germline CDR1 is MNHNY and CDR2 SVGAGI (reference sequence). CDR3 in amino acids: CASTTFPGLAGGTYNEQFF. As DNA, the CDR3 is TGTGCCAGCACCACCTTTCCGGGACTAGCGGGGGGAACCTACAATGAGCAGTTCTTC.

This clonotype was detected ten times or more. The chain has TRBV7-2 and TRBJ2-1; weak D call: TRBD1 (5 bases). Germline V gene lookup returns CDR1 SGHTA and CDR2 FQGNSA. This CDR3 spans 20 amino acids. V was trimmed by 0 bases and J by 0 bases, leaving 21 bases between them. The CDR3 coding sequence is TGTGCCAGCAGCTTAGCCACCACACCCCAGGGTCCTCTCTCCTACAATGAGCAGTTCTTC. Its protein is CASSLATTPQGPLSYNEQFF.

To note about this clonotype: A read error may be the cause here, since a much bigger clone is one base away. The gene calls are TRBV6-1 and TRBJ1-1; tentatively, D is TRBD1 (5 bases). CDR3 length: 13 amino acids. CDR1 is MNHNS and CDR2 is SASEGT in the germline V gene. The CDR3 protein is CANSPLWGTEAFF. The CDR3 DNA reads as TGTGCCAACAGTCCCTTATGGGGGACTGAAGCTTTCTTT.

CDR3 sequence reads: CASSPYYRQKDTEAFF. CDR3 sequence (DNA): TGTGCCAGCTCACCATATTATCGTCAGAAAGACACTGAAGCTTTCTTT. This sequence joins TRBV18 and TRBJ1-1; the D is unclear. With 2 bases removed from V and 3 bases from J, the gap between germline ends came to 16 bases. This CDR3 contains 16 residues. Per the germline V gene, CDR1 is KGHSH and CDR2 is LQKENI.

Here the CDR3 DNA reads TGTGCCAGCAGCTCCTACAGGGAGTATGGCTACACCTTC. This sequence encodes CASSSYREYGYTF. The chain uses TRBV9 and TRBJ1-2; TRBD1 is a possible D gene (6 bases). This CDR3 region has 13 residues. V lost 4 bases to trimming and J lost 5 bases, with 12 bases between them. The V gene's germline CDR1 is SGDLS and CDR2 YYNGEE.

The chain employs TRBV28 and TRBJ1-1; a weak D match, TRBD1 (5 bases). Trimming cost V 1 base and J 6 bases, with 9 bases left between them. This CDR3 comprises 13 residues. Germline V gives CDR1 MDHEN, CDR2 SYDVKM. CDR3 amino acids: CASSLSGHAEAFF. The CDR3 DNA sequence: TGTGCCAGCAGTTTATCAGGGCACGCTGAAGCTTTCTTT.

Many counts were recorded for this clonotype. This chain uses TRBV12-3 or TRBV12-4 with TRBJ1-6; 7 nucleotides line up with TRBD1. The CDR3 covers 15 residues. V was clipped by 6 bases and J by 9 bases; unmatched bases: 11. CDR3 in amino acids: CASRDRSSSGSPLHF. The CDR3 DNA sequence: TGTGCCAGCAGGGACAGGAGTAGTTCGGGTTCACCCCTCCACTTT.

This clonotype was detected a few times. The rearrangement uses TRBV5-1 and TRBJ1-1; no definite D call. Trimming cost V 4 bases and J 2 bases, with 12 bases left between them. This CDR3 contains 14 residues. Germline CDR1 and CDR2: SGHRS and YFSETQ. This CDR3 is CASSHGRRNTEAFF. The DNA for the CDR3 is TGCGCCAGCAGCCACGGACGGAGAAACACTGAAGCTTTCTTT.

The rearrangement links TRBV6-1 to TRBJ2-7, with no clear D. With 5 bases removed from V and 3 bases from J, the gap between germline ends came to 8 bases. The CDR3 is made up of 12 amino acids. Germline V lookup: CDR1 MNHNS, CDR2 SASEGT. The chain's CDR3 is CASSSTVYEQYF. The CDR3 DNA sequence: TGTGCCAGCAGTTCGACGGTCTACGAGCAGTACTTC.

The rearrangement links TRBV12-5 to TRBJ1-6; a possible D gene is TRBD1 (5 bases). The length of the CDR3 is 17 residues. Trimming stripped 7 bases from V and 12 bases from J, with 28 bases between. Germline V lookup: CDR1 LGHNT, CDR2 FRNRAP. The CDR3 reads CASALFSGTALIIPLHF. The DNA of the CDR3 is TGTGCTAGTGCCCTTTTTTCCGGGACGGCGCTAATAATACCCCTCCACTTT. Together with reference TRBV12-5 and TRBJ1-6, the CDR3 gives the full variable domain: DARVTQTPRHKVTEMGQEVTMRCQPILGHNTVFWYRQTMMQGLELLAYFRNRAPLDDSGMPKDRFSAEMPDATLATLKIQPSEPRDSAVYFCASALFSGTALIIPLHFGNGTRLTVT.

This chain joins TRBV29-1 and TRBJ2-1, with unresolved D. There are 17 residues in the CDR3. V shed 3 bases and J shed 2 bases, with 20 bases lying between them. The germline V gene has CDR1 SQVTM and CDR2 ANQGSEA. Here the CDR3 reads CSVDTDLQIGTYNEQFF. The CDR3 nucleotides are TGCAGCGTTGACACCGACCTCCAAATTGGGACCTACAATGAGCAGTTCTTC.

This clonotype has just a few counts. The chain uses TRBV4-3 and TRBJ2-2; D unclear. Trimming took off 4 bases at V and 5 bases at J, with 14 bases between the two ends. The germline gives CDR1 LGHNA, CDR2 YSLEER. This CDR3 contains 15 residues. The CDR3 reads CASSLGIQTTGELFF. The CDR3 region has the DNA TGCGCCAGCAGCCTAGGTATTCAGACAACCGGGGAGCTGTTTTTT.

The chain recombines TRBV12-3 or TRBV12-4 with TRBJ1-5; D possibly corresponds to TRBD1 (5 bases). This CDR3 has 15 amino acids. V was cut by 3 bases and J by 1 base, with 10 bases left in between. CDR3: CASSFKGMSNQPQHF. CDR3 bases: TGTGCCAGCAGTTTTAAGGGGATGAGCAATCAGCCCCAGCATTTT.

This sequence joins TRBV10-3 and TRBJ2-3, with 8 bases that match TRBD1. The CDR3 runs to 16 residues. The V gene end was trimmed by 6 bases and the J gene end by 0 bases; junction bases not matched to a gene: 8. Germline CDR1 and CDR2: ENHRY and SYGVKD. CDR3 in DNA: TGTGCCATCAGGGCCACGACAGGGGTCAGCACAGATACGCAGTATTTT. Residues: CAIRATTGVSTDTQYF.

The chain employs TRBV28 and TRBJ1-5, with a weak D call TRBD1 (6 bases). The V gene lost 8 bases and the J gene lost 6 bases, with 20 bases spanning the gap. Germline CDR1 reads MDHEN; CDR2 reads SYDVKM. The CDR3 contains 15 residues. CDR3 region: CASGPAGDPVQPQHF. CDR3 nucleotides: TGTGCCAGCGGGCCAGCAGGGGATCCCGTTCAGCCCCAGCATTTT.

This clonotype showed up many times. The chain joins TRBV4-1 to TRBJ1-2; 8 nucleotides align to TRBD1. Germline CDR1 MGHRA, CDR2 YSYEKL. V lost 3 bases and J lost 4; bases outside the gene matches: 7. This CDR3 contains 15 residues. Here the CDR3 reads CASSHLGQDIYGYTF. Here the CDR3 DNA reads TGCGCCAGCAGCCACCTGGGACAGGACATCTATGGCTACACCTTC.

In DNA form, the CDR3 reads TGTGCCAGCAGCCAAGAACAGCGGACCAGATGGACCCAGTACTTC. Its translation: CASSQEQRTRWTQYF. The V gene is TRBV14, the J gene TRBJ2-5; a possible D gene is TRBD2 (5 bases). The CDR3 spans 15 residues. The V and J ends lost 0 bases and 7 bases respectively, with 15 bases between them. Germline CDR1 reads SGHDN; CDR2 reads FVKESK.

This sequence joins TRBV5-5 and TRBJ1-6; 12 positions match TRBD1. Germline CDR1 is SGHKS and CDR2 is YYEKEE (reference sequence). The CDR3 is made up of 15 amino acids. Trimming took 3 bases from V and 16 from J; bases not matched to a gene: 11. The CDR3 spells CASSWGTGGSRGLHF. The CDR3 bases are TGTGCCAGCAGCTGGGGGACAGGGGGCTCCCGAGGTCTCCACTTT. The full variable domain, rest sourced from reference TRBV5-5 and TRBJ1-6, is DAGVTQSPTHLIKTRGQQVTLRCSPISGHKSVSWYQQVLGQGPQFIFQYYEKEERGRGNFPDRFSARQFPNYSSELNVNALLLGDSALYLCASSWGTGGSRGLHFGNGTRLTVT.

This chain joins TRBV6-1 and TRBJ2-1, with TRBD1 identical over 10 bases. With 6 bases clipped from V and 3 bases from J, the junction kept 11 bases outside the gene matches. This CDR3 has 17 amino acids. Germline CDR1 and CDR2: MNHNS and SASEGT. DNA of the CDR3: TGTGCCAGCAGAAGGGACAGGGGCAACTTAGTCTACAATGAGCAGTTCTTC. Its translation is CASRRDRGNLVYNEQFF.

V and J are TRBV3-1 and TRBJ1-1; 9 bases fit TRBD1. With V trimmed by 2 bases and J by 1 base, 5 bases remained unmatched. Looked up from germline, CDR1 is LGHDT and CDR2 is YNNKEL (reference sequence). This CDR3 is built from 16 residues. The CDR3, as DNA: TGTGCCAGCAGCCAATGGACAGGGGAGGGGAACACTGAAGCTTTCTTT. Amino acid sequence: CASSQWTGEGNTEAFF.